This TCR beta chain was retrieved from a study of immune characterization of retroperitoneal liposarcoma. Germline V gives CDR1 MNHEY, CDR2 SVGAGI. V was shortened by 5 bases and J by 3 bases, with 14 bases between the two germline ends. The CDR3 spans 15 residues. TCRdb reprocessed the PCR reads with MiXCR, giving one entry per CDR3 protein. The sample includes about 10,000 distinct CDR3 sequences, around 30% of them seen just once. V is TRBV6-5 and J is TRBJ2-4, with D unclear. The sample was tumor tissue. The sequence was obtained from a male donor with retroperitoneal liposarcoma. Here the CDR3 reads CASSPLDRSKNIQYF. The CDR3 coding sequence is TGTGCCAGCAGTCCTCTGGATAGAAGCAAAAACATTCAGTACTTC.